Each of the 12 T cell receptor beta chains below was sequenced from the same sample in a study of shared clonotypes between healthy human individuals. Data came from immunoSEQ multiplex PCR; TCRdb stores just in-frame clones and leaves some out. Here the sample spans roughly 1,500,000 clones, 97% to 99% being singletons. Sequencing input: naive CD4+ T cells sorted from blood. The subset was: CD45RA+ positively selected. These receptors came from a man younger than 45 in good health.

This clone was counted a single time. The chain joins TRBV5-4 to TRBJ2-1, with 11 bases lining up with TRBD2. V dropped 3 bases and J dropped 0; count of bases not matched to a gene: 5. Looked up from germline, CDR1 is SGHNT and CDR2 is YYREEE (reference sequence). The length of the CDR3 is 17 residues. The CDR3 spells CASSSLAGGSSYNEQFF. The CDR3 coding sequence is TGTGCCAGCAGCTCCTTAGCGGGAGGGTCCTCCTACAATGAGCAGTTCTTC. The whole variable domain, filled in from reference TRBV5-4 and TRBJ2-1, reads ETGVTQSPTHLIKTRGQQVTLRCSSQSGHNTVSWYQQALGQGPQFIFQYYREEENGRGNFPPRFSGLQFPNYSSELNVNALELDDSALYLCASSSLAGGSSYNEQFFGPGTRLTVL.

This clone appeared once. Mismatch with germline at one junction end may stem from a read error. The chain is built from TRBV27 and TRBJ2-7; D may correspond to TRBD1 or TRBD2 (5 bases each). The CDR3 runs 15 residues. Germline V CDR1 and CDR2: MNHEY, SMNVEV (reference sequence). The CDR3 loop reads CASSLSSGATYEQYF. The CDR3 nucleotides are TGTGCCAGCAGCTTATCATCCGGGGCCACCTACGAGCAGTACTTC.

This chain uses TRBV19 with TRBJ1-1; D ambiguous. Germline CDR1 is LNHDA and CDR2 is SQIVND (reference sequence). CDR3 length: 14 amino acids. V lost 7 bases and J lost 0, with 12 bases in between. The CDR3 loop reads CASNDIKMNTEAFF. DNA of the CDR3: TGTGCCAGTAACGATATTAAAATGAACACTGAAGCTTTCTTT.

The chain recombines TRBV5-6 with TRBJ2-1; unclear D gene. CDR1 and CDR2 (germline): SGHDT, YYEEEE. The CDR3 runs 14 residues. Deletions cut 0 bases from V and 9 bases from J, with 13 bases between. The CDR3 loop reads CASSLVPAVREQFF. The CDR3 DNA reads TGTGCCAGCAGCTTGGTTCCAGCTGTCCGTGAGCAGTTCTTC.

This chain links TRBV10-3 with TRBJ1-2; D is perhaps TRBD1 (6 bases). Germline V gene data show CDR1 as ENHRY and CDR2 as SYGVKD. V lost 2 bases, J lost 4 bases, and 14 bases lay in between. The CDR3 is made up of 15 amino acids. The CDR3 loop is CAISEIDRPGYGYTF. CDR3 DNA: TGTGCCATCAGTGAGATCGACAGGCCGGGCTATGGCTACACCTTC.

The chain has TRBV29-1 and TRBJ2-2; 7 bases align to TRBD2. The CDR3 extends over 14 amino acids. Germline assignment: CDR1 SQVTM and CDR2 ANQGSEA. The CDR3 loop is CSTPAGRGTGELFF. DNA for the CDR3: TGCAGTACACCAGCGGGACGGGGCACCGGGGAGCTGTTTTTT.

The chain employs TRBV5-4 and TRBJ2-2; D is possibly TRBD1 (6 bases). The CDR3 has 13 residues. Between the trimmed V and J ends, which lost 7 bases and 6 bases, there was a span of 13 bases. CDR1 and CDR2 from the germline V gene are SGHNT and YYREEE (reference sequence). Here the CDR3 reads CASGTQGAGELFF. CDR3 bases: TGTGCCAGCGGGACACAGGGTGCCGGGGAGCTGTTTTTT.

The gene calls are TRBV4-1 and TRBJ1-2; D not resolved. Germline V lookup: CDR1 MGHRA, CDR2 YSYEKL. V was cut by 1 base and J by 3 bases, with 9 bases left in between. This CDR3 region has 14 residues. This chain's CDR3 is CASSQGLLYYGYTF. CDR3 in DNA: TGCGCCAGCAGCCAAGGGCTTCTCTACTATGGCTACACCTTC.

For the CDR3, the DNA is TGTGCCAGCAGCTCCCCCCTCGGGGGCTCTTTCCGGCGGGGGAATGAGCAGTTCTTC. It is translated as CASSSPLGGSFRRGNEQFF. The chain carries TRBV7-2 and TRBJ2-1; D is possibly TRBD2 (7 bases). Germline V gene sequence: CDR1 SGHTA, CDR2 FQGNSA. The CDR3 length is 19 residues. V dropped 4 bases and J dropped 7 bases, with 29 bases sitting between them.

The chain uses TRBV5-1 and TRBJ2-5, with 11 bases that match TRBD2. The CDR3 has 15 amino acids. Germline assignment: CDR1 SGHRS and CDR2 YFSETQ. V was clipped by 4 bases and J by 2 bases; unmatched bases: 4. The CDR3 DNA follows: TGCGCCAGCAGCCCGGGACTAGCGGCACAAGAGACCCAGTACTTC. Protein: CASSPGLAAQETQYF.

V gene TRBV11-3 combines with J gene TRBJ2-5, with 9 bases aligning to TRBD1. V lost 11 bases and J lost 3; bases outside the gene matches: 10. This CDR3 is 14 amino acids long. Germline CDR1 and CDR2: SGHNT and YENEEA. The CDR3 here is CAPWDREKEETQYF. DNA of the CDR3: TGTGCCCCATGGGACAGGGAGAAAGAAGAGACCCAGTACTTC.

In DNA form, the CDR3 reads TGTGCCAGCAGCTCGCCCGCGGGGACCCAGTACTTC. Residues: CASSSPAGTQYF. The rearrangement links TRBV7-6 to TRBJ2-5, with a possible D match to TRBD2 (5 bases). The CDR3 consists of 12 residues. The V and J ends lost 4 bases and 7 bases respectively, with 10 bases between them. Looked up from germline, CDR1 is SGHVS and CDR2 is FNYEAQ.